This T cell receptor beta chain was identified in a study of cytomegalovirus exposure and HLA in healthy donors. A note on this clone: Its antigen is as yet unknown.

Study outcomes and limitations: Across donors, sequencing depth was assumed by presence/absence analyses to be roughly uniform. Generally TCR sequences proved uncommon, though certain public TCRs appeared in numerous donors. The study recorded around 160 TCR beta chains that were cytomegalovirus-associated.

This PCR relied on a set of 60 Vbeta primers and 13 Jbeta primers. TCRdb keeps only in-frame clones here, not all; method: immunoSEQ multiplex PCR. Of 150,000 to 200,000 clones listed, 85% to 90% are singletons. Specimen: PBMCs. The sequence was obtained from a woman younger than 30 in good health and CMV-seronegative.

CDR3 nucleotide sequence: TGTGCCAGCAGCTACGACAGGGGGCTCTCTGAAGCTTTCTTT. Translated: CASSYDRGLSEAFF. This sequence joins TRBV14 and TRBJ1-1; 10 nucleotides agree with TRBD1. This CDR3 has 14 residues. The V gene's germline CDR1 is SGHDN and CDR2 FVKESK. V trimming: 5 bases; J trimming: 6 bases; junction bases outside the gene matches: 6.